This TCR beta chain stems from a study of control samples from healthy donors and cancer patients (dated by TCRdb to between 2020 and 2021). CDR1 and CDR2 (MDHEN, SYDVKM) derive from the germline V gene. The trim is 5 bases for V and 4 bases for J, with a gap of 15 bases between the germline ends. The CDR3 covers 15 residues, taking in both the cysteine and the phenylalanine. CDR3 DNA is the only sequence kept; it has 45 bases, read in frame from the first base. Regarding this clone: This receptor's antigen is unknown. Base qualities are not at hand, and no much larger clone is one base apart.

The protocol used for the library was the immunoSEQ multiplex PCR assay. Entries here come from immuneACCESS through TCRdb and include only in-frame sequences with V and J called. Some clones fail to appear in such tables; in the studies checked, an unresolved V gene covers under half of the shortfall, and the cause of the remainder is unknown. Within this sample are approximately 230,000 clones, with about four fifths of them counted one time only. The ten most abundant clones make up roughly 15% of the sample. The rearrangement joined TRBV28 to TRBJ2-1, with a weak D call of TRBD1 (6 bases match). The sequenced sample was PBMCs. The receptor's source is a woman aged 55-69 years with lung cancer. CDR3 reads: CASSLRDTTYNEQFF. Here is the DNA: TGTGCCAGCAGTCTACGGGACACTACTTACAATGAGCAGTTCTTC.